Detailed here is one T cell receptor beta chain. The table lists this clonotype with many counts. Its recognized antigen is unknown. No clone much larger than this one lies a single base away; base qualities are absent. This record belongs to a study of prognosis after radiotherapy for stage I lung cancer (dated by TCRdb to the early 2020s). For the study in its entirety: Between April 2018 and 2019, 20 or so stage I NSCLC patients were enrolled in Nanjing, China. Newly diagnosed primary stage I lung tumors were found in roughly 15 patients, while oligometastatic NSCLC after surgical resection of the primary tumor was found in a few. Every patient was regarded as medically inoperable, because of comorbidities in over 10 cases and refusal of surgery in roughly seven cases. The cohort comprised 13 men and 6 women with a median age of roughly 74 years, ranging from about 50 to 85 years. On tumor histology, around twelve patients had adenocarcinoma and more than five had squamous cell carcinoma. SBRT was delivered in 3 to 5 fractions with a biologically effective dose of at least 100 Gy, and image-guided IMRT or VMAT was used for delivery. No patient received concurrent therapy alongside SBRT. Four of the 19 patients developed distant metastases after SBRT, at a median of approximately 7 months; the other 15 showed no significant progression. The study profiled peripheral blood TCR beta repertoires from stage I NSCLC patients before and after stereotactic body radiotherapy and related them to distant failure. A total of roughly 40 blood samples from roughly 20 patients were sequenced, with one sample obtained before and one obtained after SBRT for each patient. The investigation overall reported the following: Whether the expanded TCR clones were tumor-specific was not determined. No adjustment for multiple comparisons was applied to any of the reported P values. The small cohort and short follow-up limited the study, so independent validation of the findings is needed. Differences in TRBV and TRBJ usage frequencies by metastasis status were reportedly observed in two V genes at baseline and in several V and two J genes after SBRT. A decrease in unique TCR clone counts was observed after SBRT (median 10,088 before versus several thousand after; Wilcoxon paired P=0.011). Post-SBRT Shannon entropy and its change from baseline were lower in patients who developed distant metastases; baseline Shannon entropy was not associated with metastases.

All patients had node-negative disease on CT and PET/CT, and none had a history of other malignancies or had previously received chemotherapy or radiotherapy. At each of two time points, around 5.9 milliliters of peripheral venous blood were collected in EDTA tubes. Ficoll-Paque Plus density-gradient centrifugation was used to isolate PBMCs. Right after collection, samples were kept at -80 degrees C until analysis. Two rounds of multiplex PCR were performed to amplify the TCR beta CDR3 region from genomic DNA. The first PCR round used primers specific to each TRBV and TRBJ gene, with sequences filed in Chinese patent CN105087789A. The second PCR round used universal primers. The Roche High Pure PCR Template Preparation Kit was used to extract genomic DNA from frozen PBMCs. An Illumina HiSeq 3000 was used to sequence the libraries paired-end with 151 bp reads. The original pipeline was this. Raw reads lacking the multiplex PCR primer sequences were removed with CutAdapt. PEAR was used to merge high-quality paired reads into contigs. By alignment to reference sequences, MiXCR assigned TRB V, D and J gene segments to each contig. To remove sequencing errors, CDR3 sequences were clustered according to base quality and sequence similarity. Shannon entropy, normalized by the natural log of the productive TCR sequence number, served as the measure of diversity. Clonality was defined as one minus Shannon entropy divided by the natural log of the number of unique clonotypes. The Youden index of ROC curves was used to select progression-free survival cut-offs for repertoire metrics, and analyses were performed in R 3.5.3. TCRdb's own reprocessing of the public reads used fastp at Q25 and MiXCR and kept productive beta chains. Rows are combined by CDR3 protein, so each entry shows the most common genes and DNA. These V and J calls rely on TCRdb rather than the paper's analysis. This sample has about 34,000 distinct CDR3 sequences in its table, and 25% to 40% of those were observed once. The ten largest clones take up roughly 26% of the sample.

V was cut back by 6 bases and J by 1 base, leaving a gap of 12 bases between them. From its cysteine to its phenylalanine, the CDR3 spans 14 amino acids. The retained sequence is limited to the CDR3, 42 bases, with the frame set at the first base. The sequence links TRBV12-3 or TRBV12-4 to TRBJ1-1; the D gene remains uncertain. This clonotype originated in a donor over 45 with non-small cell lung cancer. This specimen consisted of PBMCs, obtained before or after stereotactic body radiation therapy (not recorded which). The sequenced DNA: TGTGCCAGCAGCCTAAGGGCGGGGAACACTGAAGCTTTCTTT. This encodes CASSLRAGNTEAFF.